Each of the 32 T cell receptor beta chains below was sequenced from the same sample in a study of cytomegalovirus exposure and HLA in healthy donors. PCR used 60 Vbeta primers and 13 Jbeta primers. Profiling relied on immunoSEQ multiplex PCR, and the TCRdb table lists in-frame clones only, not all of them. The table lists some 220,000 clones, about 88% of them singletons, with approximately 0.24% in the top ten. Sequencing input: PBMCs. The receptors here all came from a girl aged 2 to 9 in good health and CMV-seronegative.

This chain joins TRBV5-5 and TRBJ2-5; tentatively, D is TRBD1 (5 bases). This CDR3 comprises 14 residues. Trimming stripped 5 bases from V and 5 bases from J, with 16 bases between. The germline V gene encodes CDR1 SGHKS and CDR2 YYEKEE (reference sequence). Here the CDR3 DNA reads TGTGCCAGCAGGAAGGGGTCAGGCTACGAGACCCAGTACTTC. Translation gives CASRKGSGYETQYF.

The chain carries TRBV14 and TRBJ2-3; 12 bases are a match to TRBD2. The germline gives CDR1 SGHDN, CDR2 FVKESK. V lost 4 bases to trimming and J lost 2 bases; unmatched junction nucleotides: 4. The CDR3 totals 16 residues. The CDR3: CASSLLAGGNTDTQYF. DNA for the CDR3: TGTGCCAGCAGCCTCCTAGCGGGAGGGAACACAGATACGCAGTATTTT.

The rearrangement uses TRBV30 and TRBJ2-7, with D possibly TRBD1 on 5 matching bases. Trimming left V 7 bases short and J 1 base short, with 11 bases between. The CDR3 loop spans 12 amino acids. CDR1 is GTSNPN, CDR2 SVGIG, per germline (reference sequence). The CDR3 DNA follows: TGTGCCTACCAGGACAAATCCTACGAGCAGTACTTC. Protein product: CAYQDKSYEQYF.

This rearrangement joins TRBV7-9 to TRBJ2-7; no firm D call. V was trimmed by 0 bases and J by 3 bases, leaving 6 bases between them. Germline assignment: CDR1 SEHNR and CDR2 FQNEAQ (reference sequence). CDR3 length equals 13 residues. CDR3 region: CASSLARGYEQYF. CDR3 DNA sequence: TGTGCCAGCAGCTTAGCTCGCGGCTACGAGCAGTACTTC.

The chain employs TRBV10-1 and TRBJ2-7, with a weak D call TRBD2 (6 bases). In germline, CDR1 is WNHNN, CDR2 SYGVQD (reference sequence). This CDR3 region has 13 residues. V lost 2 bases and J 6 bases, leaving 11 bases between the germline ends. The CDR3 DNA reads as TGCGCCAGCAGTGAGGTCCTGGGAGGCGAGCAGTACTTC. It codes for CASSEVLGGEQYF.

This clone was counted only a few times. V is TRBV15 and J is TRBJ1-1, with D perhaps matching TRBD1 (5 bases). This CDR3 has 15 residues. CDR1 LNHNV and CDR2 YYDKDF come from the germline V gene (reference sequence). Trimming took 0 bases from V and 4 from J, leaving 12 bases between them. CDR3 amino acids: CATSRDLGRFTEAFF. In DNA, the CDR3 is TGTGCCACCAGCAGAGATTTGGGGCGGTTCACTGAAGCTTTCTTT.

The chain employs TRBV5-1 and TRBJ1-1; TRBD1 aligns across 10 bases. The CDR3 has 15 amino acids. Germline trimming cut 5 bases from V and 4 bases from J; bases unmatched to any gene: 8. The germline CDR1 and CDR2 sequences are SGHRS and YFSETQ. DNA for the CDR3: TGCGCCAGCAGAAGGACAGGGGGAAAGGTCACTGAAGCTTTCTTT. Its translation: CASRRTGGKVTEAFF.

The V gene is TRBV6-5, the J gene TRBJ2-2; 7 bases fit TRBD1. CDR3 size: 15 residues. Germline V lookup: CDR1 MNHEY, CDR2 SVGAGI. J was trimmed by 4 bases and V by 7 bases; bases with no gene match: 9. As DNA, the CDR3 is TGTGCCAGCAACTCCGACAGGGCTCCCACCGGGGAGCTGTTTTTT. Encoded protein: CASNSDRAPTGELFF.

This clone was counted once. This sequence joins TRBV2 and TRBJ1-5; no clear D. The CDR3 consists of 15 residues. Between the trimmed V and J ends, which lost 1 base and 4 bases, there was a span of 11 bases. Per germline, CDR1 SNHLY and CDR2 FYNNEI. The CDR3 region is CASSEGGQLNQPQHF. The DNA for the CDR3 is TGTGCCAGCAGTGAAGGTGGGCAGTTGAATCAGCCCCAGCATTTT.

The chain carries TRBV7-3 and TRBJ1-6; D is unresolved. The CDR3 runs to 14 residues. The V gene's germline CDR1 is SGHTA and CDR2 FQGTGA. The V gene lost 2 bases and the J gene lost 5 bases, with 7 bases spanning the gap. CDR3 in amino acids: CASSLGTDNSPLHF. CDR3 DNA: TGTGCCAGCAGCTTAGGAACAGATAATTCACCCCTCCACTTT.

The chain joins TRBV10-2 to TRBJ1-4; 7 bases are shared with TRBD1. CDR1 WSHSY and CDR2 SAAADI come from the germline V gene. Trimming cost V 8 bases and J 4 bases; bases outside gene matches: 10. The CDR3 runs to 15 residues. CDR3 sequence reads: CASGHLQGYNEKLFF. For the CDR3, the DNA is TGCGCCAGCGGACACCTACAGGGGTATAATGAAAAACTGTTTTTT.

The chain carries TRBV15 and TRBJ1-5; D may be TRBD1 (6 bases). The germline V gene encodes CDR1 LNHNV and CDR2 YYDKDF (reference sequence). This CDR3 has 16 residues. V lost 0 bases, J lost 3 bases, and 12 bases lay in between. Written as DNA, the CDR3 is TGTGCCACCAGCAGAGATCTAGAGGGACACAATCAGCCCCAGCATTTT. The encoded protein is CATSRDLEGHNQPQHF.

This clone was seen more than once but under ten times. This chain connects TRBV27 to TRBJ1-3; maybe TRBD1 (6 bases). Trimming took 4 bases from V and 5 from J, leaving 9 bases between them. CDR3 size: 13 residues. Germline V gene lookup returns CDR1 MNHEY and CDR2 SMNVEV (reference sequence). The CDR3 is CASSSGHRNTIYF. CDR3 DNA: TGTGCCAGCAGTTCGGGACATCGAAACACCATATATTTT.

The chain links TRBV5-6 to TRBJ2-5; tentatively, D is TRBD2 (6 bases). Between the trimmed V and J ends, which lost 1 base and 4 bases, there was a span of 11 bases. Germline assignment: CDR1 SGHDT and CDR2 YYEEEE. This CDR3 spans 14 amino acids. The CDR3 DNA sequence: TGTGCCAGCAGCTTGCGGGGAGGTGGAGAGACCCAGTACTTC. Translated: CASSLRGGGETQYF.

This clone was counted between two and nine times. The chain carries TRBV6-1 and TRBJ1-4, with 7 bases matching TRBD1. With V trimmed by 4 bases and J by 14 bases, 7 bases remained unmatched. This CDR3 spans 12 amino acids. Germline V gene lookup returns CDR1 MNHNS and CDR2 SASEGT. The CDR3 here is CASSVLPDRLFF. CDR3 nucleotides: TGTGCCAGCAGTGTTCTTCCGGACAGGCTGTTTTTT.

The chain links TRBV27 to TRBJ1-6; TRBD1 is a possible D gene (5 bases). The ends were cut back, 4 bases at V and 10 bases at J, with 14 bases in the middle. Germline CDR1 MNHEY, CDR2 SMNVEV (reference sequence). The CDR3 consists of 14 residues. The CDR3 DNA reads TGTGCCAGCAGTTGGACACCGGTCCCCTCACCCCTCCACTTT. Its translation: CASSWTPVPSPLHF.

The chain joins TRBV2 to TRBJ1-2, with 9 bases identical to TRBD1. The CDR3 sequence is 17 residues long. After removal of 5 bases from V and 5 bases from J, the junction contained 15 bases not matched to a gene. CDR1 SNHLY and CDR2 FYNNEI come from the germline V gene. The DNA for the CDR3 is TGTGCCAGCAGTTATGCCCCCACTACAGGGGGCTTGTATGGCTACACCTTC. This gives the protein CASSYAPTTGGLYGYTF. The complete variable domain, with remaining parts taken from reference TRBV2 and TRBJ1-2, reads EPEVTQTPSHQVTQMGQEVILRCVPISNHLYFYWYRQILGQKVEFLVSFYNNEISEKSEIFDDQFSVERPDGSNFTLKIRSTKLEDSAMYFCASSYAPTTGGLYGYTFGSGTRLTVV.

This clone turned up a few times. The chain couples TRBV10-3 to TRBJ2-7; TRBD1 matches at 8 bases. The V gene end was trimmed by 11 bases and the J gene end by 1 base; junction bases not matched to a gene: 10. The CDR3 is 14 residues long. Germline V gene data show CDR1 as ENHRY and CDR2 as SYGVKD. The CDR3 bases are TGTGCCGCACGCAGGGGGCTATCATCCTACGAGCAGTACTTC. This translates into CAARRGLSSYEQYF.

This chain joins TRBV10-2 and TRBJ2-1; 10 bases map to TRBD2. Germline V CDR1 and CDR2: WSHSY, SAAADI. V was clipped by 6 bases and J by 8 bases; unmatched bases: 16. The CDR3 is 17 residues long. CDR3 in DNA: TGCGCCAGCAGGCCACACACTTCTAGCGGGAGTGGCGATGAGCAGTTCTTC. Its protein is CASRPHTSSGSGDEQFF.

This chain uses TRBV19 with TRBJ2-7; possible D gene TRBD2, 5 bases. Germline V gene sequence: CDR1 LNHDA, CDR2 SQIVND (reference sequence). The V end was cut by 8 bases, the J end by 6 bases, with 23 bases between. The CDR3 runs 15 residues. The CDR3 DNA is TGTGCCAGTTCAATCCCCGGGATAGCCCCGTTCGAGCAGTACTTC. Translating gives CASSIPGIAPFEQYF.

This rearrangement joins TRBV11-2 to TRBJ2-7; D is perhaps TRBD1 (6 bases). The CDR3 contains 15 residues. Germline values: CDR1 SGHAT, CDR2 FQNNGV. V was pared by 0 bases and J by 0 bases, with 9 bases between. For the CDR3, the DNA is TGTGCCAGCAGCTTAGAAGGGGGTCCCTCCTACGAGCAGTACTTC. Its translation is CASSLEGGPSYEQYF.

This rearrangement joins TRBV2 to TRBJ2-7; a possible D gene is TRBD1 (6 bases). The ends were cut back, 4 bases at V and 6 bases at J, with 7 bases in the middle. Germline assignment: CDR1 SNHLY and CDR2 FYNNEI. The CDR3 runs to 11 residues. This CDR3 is CASSARGEQYF. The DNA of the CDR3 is TGTGCCAGCAGTGCCAGGGGCGAGCAGTACTTC. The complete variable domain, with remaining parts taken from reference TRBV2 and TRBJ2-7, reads EPEVTQTPSHQVTQMGQEVILRCVPISNHLYFYWYRQILGQKVEFLVSFYNNEISEKSEIFDDQFSVERPDGSNFTLKIRSTKLEDSAMYFCASSARGEQYFGPGTRLTVT.

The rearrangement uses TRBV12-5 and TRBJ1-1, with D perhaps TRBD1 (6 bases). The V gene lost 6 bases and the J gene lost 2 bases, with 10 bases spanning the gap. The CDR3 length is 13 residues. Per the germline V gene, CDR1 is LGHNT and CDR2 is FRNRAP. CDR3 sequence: CASGPDSNTEAFF. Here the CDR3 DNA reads TGTGCTAGTGGACCGGACAGTAACACTGAAGCTTTCTTT.

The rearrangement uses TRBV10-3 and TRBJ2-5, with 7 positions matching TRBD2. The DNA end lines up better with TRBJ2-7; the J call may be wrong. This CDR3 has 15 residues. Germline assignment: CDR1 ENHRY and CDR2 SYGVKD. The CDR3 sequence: CAISESSGNSREQYF. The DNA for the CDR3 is TGTGCCATCAGTGAGTCAAGCGGGAACTCGCGCGAGCAGTACTTC.

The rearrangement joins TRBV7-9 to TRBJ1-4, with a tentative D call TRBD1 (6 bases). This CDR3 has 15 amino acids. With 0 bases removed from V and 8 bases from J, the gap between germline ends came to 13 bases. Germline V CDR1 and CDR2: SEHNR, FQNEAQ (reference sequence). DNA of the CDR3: TGTGCCAGCAGCTTAGCCTCAGGGGTAATAGAAAAACTGTTTTTT. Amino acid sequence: CASSLASGVIEKLFF.

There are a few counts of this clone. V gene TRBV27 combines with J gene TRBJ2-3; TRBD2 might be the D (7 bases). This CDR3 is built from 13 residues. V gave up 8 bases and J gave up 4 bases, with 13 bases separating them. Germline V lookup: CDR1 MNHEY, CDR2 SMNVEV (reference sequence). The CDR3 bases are TGTGCCAGCGGGCGGGGGCGCGCAGATACGCAGTATTTT. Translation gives CASGRGRADTQYF.

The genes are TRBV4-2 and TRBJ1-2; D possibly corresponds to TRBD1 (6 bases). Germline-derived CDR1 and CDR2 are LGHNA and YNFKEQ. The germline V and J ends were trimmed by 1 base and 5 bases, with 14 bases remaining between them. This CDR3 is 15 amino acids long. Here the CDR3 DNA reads TGTGCCAGCAGCCAAGTCTTAGGACAGAAGTATGGCTACACCTTC. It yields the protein CASSQVLGQKYGYTF.

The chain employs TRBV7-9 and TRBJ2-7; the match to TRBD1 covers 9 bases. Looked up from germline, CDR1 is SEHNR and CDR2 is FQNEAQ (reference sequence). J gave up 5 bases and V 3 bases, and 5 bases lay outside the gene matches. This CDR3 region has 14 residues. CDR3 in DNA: TGTGCCAGCAGCTTTCGACAGGGGGTGGACGAGCAGTACTTC. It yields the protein CASSFRQGVDEQYF. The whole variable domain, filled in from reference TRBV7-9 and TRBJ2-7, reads DTGVSQNPRHKITKRGQNVTFRCDPISEHNRLYWYRQTLGQGPEFLTYFQNEAQLEKSRLLSDRFSAERPKGSFSTLEIQRTEQGDSAMYLCASSFRQGVDEQYFGPGTRLTVT.

CDR3 sequence reads: CASYSGSAYEQYF. The CDR3 DNA is TGTGCCAGCTACAGCGGGAGTGCCTACGAGCAGTACTTC. The V gene is TRBV5-6, the J gene TRBJ2-7; TRBD2 matches at 8 bases. Germline V gene data show CDR1 as SGHDT and CDR2 as YYEEEE. V was pared by 7 bases and J by 2 bases, with 5 bases of the junction left unmatched. There are 13 residues in the CDR3.

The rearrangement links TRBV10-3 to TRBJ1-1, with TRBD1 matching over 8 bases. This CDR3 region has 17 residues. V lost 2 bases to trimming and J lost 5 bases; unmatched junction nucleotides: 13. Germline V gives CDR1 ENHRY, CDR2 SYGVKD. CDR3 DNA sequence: TGTGCCATCAGTGAGACTAGGATCAGGGGGCCTTTAACTGAAGCTTTCTTT. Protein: CAISETRIRGPLTEAFF.

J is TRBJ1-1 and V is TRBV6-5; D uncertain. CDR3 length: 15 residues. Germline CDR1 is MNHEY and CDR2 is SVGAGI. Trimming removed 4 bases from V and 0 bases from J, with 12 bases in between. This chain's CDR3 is CASSSRYSMNTEAFF. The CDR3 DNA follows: TGTGCCAGCAGTTCCAGATATAGCATGAACACTGAAGCTTTCTTT.

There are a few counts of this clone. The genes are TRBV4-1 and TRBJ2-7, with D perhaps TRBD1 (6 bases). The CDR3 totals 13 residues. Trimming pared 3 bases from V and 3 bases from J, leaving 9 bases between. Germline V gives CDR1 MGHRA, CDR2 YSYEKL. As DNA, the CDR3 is TGCGCCAGCAGCCACCCGACAGGCTACGAGCAGTACTTC. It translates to CASSHPTGYEQYF.